Included here is one T cell receptor beta chain sequence, with context. Its antigen is currently not known. Base-call qualities are not available, and no considerably larger clone is one nucleotide away. The data were obtained in a study of blood T cell repertoires in COVID-19 (TCRdb year 2020). In the study overall: Samples covering the acute and convalescent phases of COVID-19 were provided by collaborators in the United States, Italy and Spain. A de-identified subject ID, COVID-19 status, age in years and sex were almost always included in the sample metadata. The prospective study material was composed of cDNA or gDNA derived from T cells, B-cell-depleted T cells, or PBMCs. The dataset comprised deeply sampled blood TCRbeta repertoires from subjects exposed to, actively infected with, or recovered from COVID-19. The repertoires were released in a freely available public database meant as a resource for research on the immune response to SARS-CoV-2. Samples were obtained from the ongoing ImmuneRACE study (first 160 participants) and from 1,000 to 1,500 subjects provided by 6 global collaborators. Where HLA class I and class II types were available, the types were taken from metadata supplied by the sample provider, not from assay-based typing. What the research found in general, with its limitations: Clinical and demographic metadata were provided uncurated, with the amount varying by source and participant.

The immunoSEQ Assay, a bias-controlled multiplex PCR, was used to amplify TCRbeta CDR3 regions from genomic DNA. In the original analysis: Nucleated cell counts per sample were estimated from amplification of reference gene primers within the assay. Sequence reads were collapsed and filtered to measure the absolute abundance of every unique TCRbeta CDR3 rearrangement. For each sample, productive Simpson clonality was calculated as the square root of Simpson's diversity index over productive rearrangements. Here the immuneACCESS table is served through TCRdb, limited to in-frame sequences with V and J called. Missing clones are a known gap in these copies; in checked studies unresolved V genes cover under half, and the rest lacks a known reason. The D gene and trimming were derived from the DNA, and the V and J assignments and clone size from that table. Present in this sample are 110,000 to 150,000 clones, about three quarters of which were seen just once. Jointly, the top ten make up less than 2% of the sample.

Collaborating institutions collected whole blood in K2EDTA tubes following their own protocols. Collaborator samples were shipped for TCRbeta analysis as frozen whole blood, isolated PBMCs, or DNA extracted from either sample type. The germline V gene encodes CDR1 GTSNPN and CDR2 SVGIG (reference sequence). The junction carries 14 bases between V and J, which are trimmed by 4 bases and 4 bases respectively. The CDR3 contains 13 residues, cysteine and phenylalanine counted. Left in the record is the CDR3 DNA by itself, 39 bases read in frame from the first base. The source material was peripheral blood. The receptor comes from a woman between 55 and 75 years old with acute or convalescent COVID-19. The sequence is built from TRBV30 and TRBJ2-7; D gene: possibly TRBD2, on 5 matching bases. The base sequence is TGTGCCTGGACCGCAAGCGGTCTGTACGAGCAGTACTTC. Its translation reads: CAWTASGLYEQYF.